These 23 T cell receptor beta chains were all obtained from the same sample, sequenced in a study of T-cell reconstitution after alpha-beta-depleted transplantation in children. As it was prepared, the TCRbeta library received unique molecular identifiers. TCRdb reprocessed the PCR reads with MiXCR, giving one entry per CDR3 protein. The table shows over 300,000 distinct CDR3 sequences, with approximately 10% occurring only once. The material sequenced was PBMCs from the stem cell graft donor, taken from the stem cell graft. Source of these receptors: a human donor who donated a stem cell graft to a child with acute lymphoblastic leukemia.

This clonotype was detected a few times. The rearrangement joins TRBV18 to TRBJ1-2; D perhaps matches TRBD1 (5 bases). Trimming took off 6 bases at V and 2 bases at J, with 10 bases between the two ends. The CDR3 consists of 13 residues. CDR1 and CDR2 from the germline V gene are KGHSH and LQKENI. CDR3 in DNA: TGTGCCAGCTCTCGAGGGGAGAACTATGGCTACACCTTC. It is translated as CASSRGENYGYTF.

The chain couples TRBV27 to TRBJ2-3; D is undetermined. Trimming cost V 1 base and J 2 bases, with 7 bases left between them. The CDR3 is made up of 14 amino acids. The germline V gene encodes CDR1 MNHEY and CDR2 SMNVEV (reference sequence). CDR3 sequence (DNA): TGTGCCAGCAGTTTATTCCCCCTCACAGATACGCAGTATTTT. Translated: CASSLFPLTDTQYF.

This clonotype came up a few times. J is TRBJ1-5 and V is TRBV4-1, with D unresolved. The CDR3 totals 14 residues. Trimming removed 4 bases from V and 9 bases from J, with 16 bases in between. Germline V gene lookup returns CDR1 MGHRA and CDR2 YSYEKL. CDR3 region: CASSLGPGGGPQHF. Written as DNA, the CDR3 is TGCGCCAGCAGCCTAGGACCGGGCGGTGGGCCCCAGCATTTT.

The CDR3 DNA reads TGCGCCAGCAGCCAACCAGGAGGGGAGAGGGGGGGAAAGCAGTACTTC. This translates into CASSQPGGERGGKQYF. The rearrangement uses TRBV4-1 and TRBJ2-7; the D gene is possibly TRBD2 (7 bases). Germline loops: CDR1 MGHRA, CDR2 YSYEKL. CDR3 length: 16 residues. Trimming shortened V by 2 bases and J by 8 bases, and 22 bases separated the two germline ends.

The chain has TRBV25-1 and TRBJ2-1; TRBD1 matches at 11 bases. Trimming cost V 3 bases and J 8 bases; bases outside gene matches: 9. This CDR3 spans 16 amino acids. CDR1 and CDR2 from the germline V gene are MGHDK and SYGVNS. CDR3 loop: CASSDTGQGAVYEQFF. For the CDR3, the DNA is TGTGCCAGCAGTGATACCGGACAGGGGGCTGTATATGAGCAGTTCTTC.

This clonotype was detected only once. CDR3 bases: TGTGCCAGCAGCCGGGGACTAGCGGCGAACTACGAGCAGTACTTC. This codes for CASSRGLAANYEQYF. The V call is TRBV4-2, the J call TRBJ2-7; TRBD2 matches at 11 bases. Trimming took 4 bases from V and 3 from J; bases not matched to a gene: 5. This CDR3 region has 15 residues. Germline loops: CDR1 LGHNA, CDR2 YNFKEQ.

V gene TRBV6-5 combines with J gene TRBJ1-2; maybe TRBD1 (6 bases). V was pared by 4 bases and J by 4 bases, with 16 bases between. The CDR3 covers 15 residues. The germline V gene has CDR1 MNHEY and CDR2 SVGAGI. CDR3 loop: CASSLTAGASYGYTF. The CDR3 DNA reads TGTGCCAGCAGTTTAACTGCAGGGGCCTCCTATGGCTACACCTTC.

In its sample, this clonotype was seen a few times. V usage is TRBV6-4 and J usage is TRBJ2-1; 8 nucleotides agree with TRBD1. This CDR3 spans 16 amino acids. Germline V lookup: CDR1 MRHNA, CDR2 SNTAGT. After removal of 0 bases from V and 3 bases from J, the junction contained 4 bases not matched to a gene. The CDR3 reads CASSDSVDRDYNEQFF. The CDR3 DNA is TGTGCCAGCAGTGACTCGGTGGACAGGGACTACAATGAGCAGTTCTTC.

The gene calls are TRBV20-1 and TRBJ2-6, with 9 bases lining up with TRBD2. The CDR3 totals 18 residues. V lost 3 bases to trimming and J lost 0 bases; unmatched junction nucleotides: 9. CDR1 and CDR2 (germline): DFQATT, SNEGSKA (reference sequence). The CDR3 sequence is CSARGRLAESSGANVLTF. CDR3 DNA sequence: TGCAGTGCTAGGGGGAGACTAGCGGAGAGCTCTGGGGCCAACGTCCTGACTTTC.

The chain recombines TRBV5-6 with TRBJ2-7; 7 nucleotides align to TRBD1. J gave up 5 bases and V 1 base, and 6 bases lay outside the gene matches. Germline loops: CDR1 SGHDT, CDR2 YYEEEE. The CDR3 has 14 amino acids. The CDR3 sequence: CASSLSGGVNEQYF. The CDR3 nucleotides are TGTGCCAGCAGCTTGTCAGGGGGAGTGAACGAGCAGTACTTC.

In its sample, this clonotype was seen many times. This chain uses TRBV29-1 with TRBJ1-2, with unresolved D. Germline values: CDR1 SQVTM, CDR2 ANQGSEA. The CDR3 consists of 15 residues. Trimming cost V 3 bases and J 0 bases, with 14 bases left between them. The CDR3 DNA follows: TGCAGCGTTGAGGACCGTGGTGGGGCTAACTATGGCTACACCTTC. Amino acid sequence: CSVEDRGGANYGYTF.

This clonotype was recorded a few times. The rearrangement links TRBV18 to TRBJ1-3, with no clear D. This CDR3 spans 17 amino acids. Trimming stripped 0 bases from V and 0 bases from J, with 12 bases between. Per the germline V gene, CDR1 is KGHSH and CDR2 is LQKENI. The CDR3 bases are TGTGCCAGCTCACCACCGGGAAAGGGCGGCTCTGGAAACACCATATATTTT. This translates into CASSPPGKGGSGNTIYF.

J is TRBJ1-1 and V is TRBV29-1; TRBD1 agrees at 7 bases. The ends lost 7 bases at V and 6 bases at J; junction bases unmatched: 11. CDR1 SQVTM and CDR2 ANQGSEA come from the germline V gene. The CDR3 loop spans 13 amino acids. The CDR3 region is CSAAPQGISEAFF. The CDR3 DNA reads TGCAGCGCTGCGCCACAGGGGATCTCTGAAGCTTTCTTT.

J is TRBJ1-1 and V is TRBV4-3, with TRBD1 matching 7 bases. With 6 bases clipped from V and 6 bases from J, the junction kept 13 bases outside the gene matches. This CDR3 has 15 residues. Germline assignment: CDR1 LGHNA and CDR2 YSLEER. CDR3 DNA: TGCGCCAGCAGGAAAATACAGGGGTCCGGGGCTGAAGCTTTCTTT. Its translation: CASRKIQGSGAEAFF.

This clonotype was seen more than once but under ten times. The chain recombines TRBV12-3 or TRBV12-4 with TRBJ2-7; D might be TRBD2 (5 bases). The CDR3 is made up of 14 amino acids. Trimming cost V 3 bases and J 2 bases, with 11 bases left between them. The CDR3: CASSFLAYPYEQYF. CDR3 nucleotides: TGTGCCAGCAGTTTCCTAGCTTATCCCTACGAGCAGTACTTC.

This clonotype was seen a handful of times. J is TRBJ2-7 and V is TRBV20-1; the D gene is possibly TRBD2 (7 bases). The CDR3 loop spans 13 amino acids. The V end lost 7 bases, the J end lost 7 bases, and 20 bases lay between the germline ends. Germline CDR1 DFQATT, CDR2 SNEGSKA (reference sequence). CDR3 coding DNA: TGCAGTGTCCGGGGGGCGGGAGCTCGGGAGCAGTACTTC. Its translation is CSVRGAGAREQYF.

This clonotype has a count of ten or more. The J gene is TRBJ2-5, the V gene TRBV20-1; tentative D call: TRBD1 (6 bases). Trimming left V 1 base short and J 2 bases short, with 8 bases between. The CDR3 runs to 13 residues. In germline, CDR1 is DFQATT, CDR2 SNEGSKA (reference sequence). The chain's CDR3 is CSARVDRQETQYF. The CDR3 DNA is TGCAGTGCTAGAGTCGACAGGCAAGAGACCCAGTACTTC.

This clonotype has only a few counts. V usage is TRBV4-3 and J usage is TRBJ2-2; TRBD2 matches at 10 bases. Germline V CDR1 and CDR2: LGHNA, YSLEER. The CDR3 is made up of 20 amino acids. V shed 3 bases and J 0 bases; nucleotides not matched to a gene: 13. In DNA, the CDR3 is TGCGCCAGCAGCCAGGATAGCTCCCTTAGCGGGAGGACGAACACCGGGGAGCTGTTTTTT. It yields the protein CASSQDSSLSGRTNTGELFF.

CDR3 protein: CASSSGLQGRFLNTEAFF. The CDR3 region has the DNA TGTGCCAGCAGTTCAGGTTTACAGGGACGCTTTTTGAACACTGAAGCTTTCTTT. The rearrangement links TRBV27 to TRBJ1-1, with a weak D call TRBD1 (6 bases). The CDR3 runs to 18 residues. Germline values: CDR1 MNHEY, CDR2 SMNVEV (reference sequence). V lost 4 bases and J 0 bases, leaving 21 bases between the germline ends.

This chain uses TRBV12-3 or TRBV12-4 with TRBJ2-1; no clear D gene. The CDR3 has 13 amino acids. V lost 7 bases and J 4 bases, leaving 11 bases between the germline ends. Written as DNA, the CDR3 is TGTGCCAGCACCCCGCCAGGTTACAATGAGCAGTTCTTC. Translation: CASTPPGYNEQFF.

The rearrangement uses TRBV28 and TRBJ2-1; D might be TRBD2 (5 bases). The CDR3 covers 13 residues. Trimming cost V 10 bases and J 6 bases, with 16 bases left between them. Looked up from germline, CDR1 is MDHEN and CDR2 is SYDVKM. The CDR3, as DNA: TGTGCCACTGGAAGGAGCGGTGGCAATGAGCAGTTCTTC. Its translation: CATGRSGGNEQFF.

This clonotype occurred many times. The chain employs TRBV29-1 and TRBJ2-7, with D possibly matching TRBD2 (5 bases). Trimming stripped 4 bases from V and 3 bases from J, with 10 bases between. Germline CDR1 reads SQVTM; CDR2 reads ANQGSEA. The CDR3 consists of 12 residues. In nucleotides, the CDR3 is TGCAGCGTTGCTGGACTCAACTACGAGCAGTACTTC. It encodes CSVAGLNYEQYF.

This clonotype occurred many times. The V gene is TRBV7-4, the J gene TRBJ1-3, with D possibly matching TRBD1 (5 bases). The V and J ends lost 1 base and 0 bases respectively, with 10 bases between them. Per germline, CDR1 SGHVT and CDR2 SQSDAQ. The CDR3 covers 16 residues. In DNA form, the CDR3 reads TGTGCCAGCAGCTTAGGCAGGGTGAGCTCTGGAAACACCATATATTTT. Translation gives CASSLGRVSSGNTIYF.